These 21 T cell receptor beta chains were sequenced from one sample in a study of CD8 T cells in ankylosing spondylitis. TCRdb reanalysed the 5' RACE reads using MiXCR and keeps one entry per CDR3 protein. The sample shows a few hundred thousand distinct CDR3 sequences, 15% to 20% of them seen only once. Sequenced input: blood, either unsorted or a sorted T cell fraction (not recorded which). Receptor source: a male donor with ankylosing spondylitis or in good health (not recorded which).

The CDR3 bases are TGTGCCAGCAGCCAAGTACAGGGGGTCTACGAGCAGTACTTC. It is translated as CASSQVQGVYEQYF. The chain carries TRBV3-1 and TRBJ2-7; 8 bases fit TRBD1. Germline-derived CDR1 and CDR2 are LGHDT and YNNKEL (reference sequence). J lost 3 bases, V lost 1 base, and 2 bases had no gene match. The CDR3 extends over 14 amino acids.

The V call is TRBV5-1, the J call TRBJ2-1; 9 bases fit TRBD1. Unmatched junction bases numbered 5, after V lost 3 bases and J lost 4 bases. The germline V gene has CDR1 SGHRS and CDR2 YFSETQ. The CDR3 consists of 15 residues. The CDR3 DNA reads as TGCGCCAGCAGCTCGGGACAGGGCCTTTACAATGAGCAGTTCTTC. The encoded protein is CASSSGQGLYNEQFF.

This clonotype was observed a few times. The V gene is TRBV5-4, the J gene TRBJ2-1; D is possibly TRBD1 (6 bases). Per the germline V gene, CDR1 is SGHNT and CDR2 is YYREEE (reference sequence). There are 11 residues in the CDR3. V lost 4 bases and J 10 bases, leaving 9 bases between the germline ends. CDR3 protein: CASSQDREQFF. CDR3 in DNA: TGTGCCAGCAGCCAAGACAGGGAGCAGTTCTTC.

In its sample, this clonotype was seen many times. The chain has TRBV7-9 and TRBJ2-7, with TRBD2 as a possible D gene (5 bases). The V gene's germline CDR1 is SEHNR and CDR2 FQNEAQ (reference sequence). V was shortened by 3 bases and J by 3 bases, with 6 bases between the two germline ends. The CDR3 runs 12 residues. DNA for the CDR3: TGTGCCAGCAGCTTCGGGGACTACGAGCAGTACTTC. Its translation is CASSFGDYEQYF.

The gene calls are TRBV28 and TRBJ2-2, with 8 positions matching TRBD2. The trim removed 5 bases at V and 1 base at J, leaving 3 bases unmatched. CDR1 is MDHEN, CDR2 SYDVKM, per germline. This CDR3 comprises 15 residues. The CDR3 here is CASSLTSENTGELFF. Here the CDR3 DNA reads TGTGCCAGCAGTCTGACTAGCGAGAACACCGGGGAGCTGTTTTTT.

This clonotype was counted a few times. J is TRBJ2-3 and V is TRBV12-3 or TRBV12-4; D is undetermined. The length of the CDR3 is 18 residues. Trimming removed 6 bases at V and 2 bases at J, with 24 bases between. CDR3 nucleotide sequence: TGTGCCAGCAGGCTCCGCGGCGGCGGTGTGGGCCACACAGATACGCAGTATTTT. Translated: CASRLRGGGVGHTDTQYF.

This clonotype was recorded at least ten times. The rearrangement uses TRBV7-6 and TRBJ2-7; TRBD2 matches 7 bases. With 1 base clipped from V and 5 bases from J, the junction kept 2 bases outside the gene matches. Germline CDR1 SGHVS, CDR2 FNYEAQ. This CDR3 spans 13 amino acids. CDR3 nucleotides: TGTGCCAGCAGCTTAGGGGGAGGGAACGAGCAGTACTTC. This translates into CASSLGGGNEQYF.

The chain employs TRBV4-2 and TRBJ2-7; D might be TRBD2 (6 bases). Germline-derived CDR1 and CDR2 are LGHNA and YNFKEQ. The CDR3 consists of 14 residues. The V and J ends lost 3 bases and 1 base respectively, with 10 bases between them. The CDR3 bases are TGTGCCAGCAGCCACTCGGGAGCGTCCTACGAGCAGTACTTC. The encoded protein is CASSHSGASYEQYF.

This clonotype appeared a few times. The chain uses TRBV11-2 and TRBJ2-1; D uncertain. Germline V lookup: CDR1 SGHAT, CDR2 FQNNGV. The V gene lost 5 bases and the J gene lost 2 bases, with 4 bases spanning the gap. This CDR3 is 12 amino acids long. CDR3 region: CASSITYNEQFF. CDR3 bases: TGTGCCAGCAGCATTACCTACAATGAGCAGTTCTTC.

With respect to this clonotype: At one end, the junction sequence differs from germline, possibly due to a read error. The chain combines TRBV20-1 with TRBJ2-5; 16 bases map to TRBD2. This CDR3 comprises 18 residues. The germline V gene has CDR1 DFQATT and CDR2 SNEGSKA (reference sequence). CDR3 DNA sequence: TGCAGTGCCCAGGCGGGACTAGCGGGAGGGAGTCTCCAAGAGACCCAGTGCTTC. It translates to CSAQAGLAGGSLQETQCF.

V and J are TRBV7-8 and TRBJ2-2, with 8 bases that match TRBD2. The CDR3 consists of 15 residues. Germline CDR1 reads SGHVS; CDR2 reads FQNEAQ. J lost 1 base, V lost 6 bases, and 4 bases had no gene match. CDR3 in amino acids: CASSGLAVNTGELFF. Written as DNA, the CDR3 is TGTGCCAGCAGTGGACTAGCTGTGAACACCGGGGAGCTGTTTTTT.

This clonotype was seen ten or more times. The V call is TRBV4-3, the J call TRBJ2-5, with D perhaps TRBD1 (6 bases). V lost 1 base and J lost 4, with 13 bases in between. Germline CDR1 reads LGHNA; CDR2 reads YSLEER. The CDR3 spans 15 residues. The CDR3 sequence is CASSQVTGSGETQYF. The CDR3 nucleotides read TGCGCCAGCAGCCAAGTAACAGGGTCGGGAGAGACCCAGTACTTC.

This clonotype has just a few counts. The V gene is TRBV4-2, the J gene TRBJ2-1; D is uncertain. The CDR3 sequence is 16 residues long. The ends were cut back, 0 bases at V and 0 bases at J, with 9 bases in the middle. Germline V gene lookup returns CDR1 LGHNA and CDR2 YNFKEQ. CDR3 amino acids: CASSQEKTSSYNEQFF. The DNA for the CDR3 is TGTGCCAGCAGCCAAGAAAAGACGAGCTCCTACAATGAGCAGTTCTTC.

The V gene is TRBV29-1, the J gene TRBJ2-2; D might be TRBD1 (5 bases). V was cut by 4 bases and J by 1 base, with 10 bases left in between. The CDR3 consists of 14 residues. Germline CDR1 reads SQVTM; CDR2 reads ANQGSEA. In DNA, the CDR3 is TGCAGCGTTGGTCCCAGGGAGAACACCGGGGAGCTGTTTTTT. It translates to CSVGPRENTGELFF.

In its sample, this clonotype was seen a few times. The gene calls are TRBV20-1 and TRBJ2-2, with D hard to call. The CDR3 covers 12 residues. The germline V and J ends were trimmed by 3 bases and 7 bases, with 9 bases remaining between them. The germline V gene has CDR1 DFQATT and CDR2 SNEGSKA (reference sequence). CDR3 nucleotides: TGCAGTGCTAGCGGGTGGAACGGGGAGCTGTTTTTT. This codes for CSASGWNGELFF.

This sequence joins TRBV7-9 and TRBJ2-1; D is unresolved. Germline V gene lookup returns CDR1 SEHNR and CDR2 FQNEAQ (reference sequence). This CDR3 contains 13 residues. The ends were cut back, 0 bases at V and 9 bases at J, with 9 bases in the middle. For the CDR3, the DNA is TGTGCCAGCAGCTTAGCGCTTCATGGTGAGCAGTTCTTC. Its translation: CASSLALHGEQFF.

This clonotype came up many times. V usage is TRBV27 and J usage is TRBJ1-2, with D possibly being TRBD1 (6 bases). V lost 5 bases, J lost 8 bases, and 15 bases lay in between. Germline CDR1 and CDR2: MNHEY and SMNVEV (reference sequence). There are 13 residues in the CDR3. CDR3 DNA: TGTGCCAGCAGTACTTCAGGGGCCGGGGGCTACACCTTC. Its protein product is CASSTSGAGGYTF.

There are a few counts of this clonotype. The chain joins TRBV5-6 to TRBJ1-4, with 7 bases identical to TRBD1. CDR1 and CDR2 from the germline V gene are SGHDT and YYEEEE. V dropped 3 bases and J dropped 8; count of bases not matched to a gene: 10. The CDR3 contains 15 residues. The CDR3 spells CASSSTGDEFEKLFF. In DNA form, the CDR3 reads TGTGCCAGCAGCTCAACAGGGGACGAGTTCGAAAAACTGTTTTTT.

This clonotype has a single count. This rearrangement joins TRBV2 to TRBJ1-6; 7 bases fit TRBD1. The germline CDR1 and CDR2 sequences are SNHLY and FYNNEI. With V trimmed by 2 bases and J by 5 bases, 3 bases remained unmatched. CDR3 length: 15 amino acids. The CDR3 coding sequence is TGTGCCAGCAGTGAACAGGGGGGAGATAATTCACCCCTCCACTTT. Its translation: CASSEQGGDNSPLHF.

J is TRBJ2-7 and V is TRBV2; D is uncertain. The CDR3 contains 14 residues. Germline loops: CDR1 SNHLY, CDR2 FYNNEI. Trimming pared 6 bases from V and 4 bases from J, leaving 16 bases between. The CDR3 nucleotides are TGTGCCAGCAGCGGGCCACTCGGAATATACGAGCAGTACTTC. Amino acids: CASSGPLGIYEQYF.

The rearrangement joins TRBV25-1 to TRBJ2-3, with D unclear. CDR1 is MGHDK, CDR2 SYGVNS, per germline. This CDR3 has 15 amino acids. Trimming pared 2 bases from V and 2 bases from J, leaving 11 bases between. This CDR3 is CASSEGPATTDTQYF. In nucleotides, the CDR3 is TGTGCCAGCAGTGAAGGACCGGCGACCACAGATACGCAGTATTTT. Full variable domain (missing parts from reference TRBV25-1 and TRBJ2-3): EADIYQTPRYLVIGTGKKITLECSQTMGHDKMYWYQQDPGMELHLIHYSYGVNSTEKGDLSSESTVSRIRTEHFPLTLESARPSHTSQYLCASSEGPATTDTQYFGPGTRLTVL.